This passage covers 18 T cell receptor beta chains from one sample sequenced in a study of cytomegalovirus exposure and HLA in healthy donors. Primers for the PCR totalled 60 Vbeta and 13 Jbeta. The table came from immunoSEQ multiplex PCR; TCRdb's copy has only in-frame clones and leaves some out. Among 200,000 to 250,000 clones, around 77% were seen once, and the ten largest hold about 2.8%. Sequencing was carried out using PBMCs. These receptors were taken from a woman aged 25 to 45 in good health and CMV-seronegative.

The sample holds a few counts of this clone. This rearrangement joins TRBV5-1 to TRBJ2-5, with 9 bases that match TRBD1. The CDR3 loop spans 14 amino acids. The ends lost 3 bases at V and 5 bases at J; junction bases unmatched: 5. CDR1 is SGHRS, CDR2 YFSETQ, per germline. CDR3 loop: CASSSGQGWETQYF. In DNA form, the CDR3 reads TGCGCCAGCAGCTCGGGACAGGGATGGGAGACCCAGTACTTC.

In DNA, the CDR3 is TGTGCCAGCAGGGCCCCCTATGGCTACACCTTC. Translating gives CASRAPYGYTF. This rearrangement joins TRBV27 to TRBJ1-2; D remains unclear. This CDR3 has 11 residues. Trimming took off 6 bases at V and 4 bases at J, with 6 bases between the two ends. Germline lookup yields CDR1 MNHEY and CDR2 SMNVEV (reference sequence).

The chain uses TRBV27 and TRBJ2-1; TRBD1 matches at 9 bases. The germline CDR1 and CDR2 sequences are MNHEY and SMNVEV (reference sequence). CDR3 length: 17 amino acids. Trimming removed 4 bases from V and 8 bases from J; junction bases left unmatched: 15. CDR3 sequence reads: CASSYPGTGSTKDEQFF. The CDR3 DNA sequence: TGTGCCAGCAGTTACCCTGGGACAGGGAGTACTAAGGATGAGCAGTTCTTC.

This clone has a single count. V is TRBV7-2 and J is TRBJ1-5; D unclear. Trimming removed 7 bases at V and 7 bases at J, with 14 bases between. The germline gives CDR1 SGHTA, CDR2 FQGNSA. The CDR3 totals 13 residues. In nucleotides, the CDR3 is TGTGCCAGCACCGAGCGGGCAGAGCAGCCCCAGCATTTT. Protein product: CASTERAEQPQHF.

This clone was counted a few times. The chain uses TRBV15 and TRBJ1-1; D call uncertain. This CDR3 spans 13 amino acids. With 9 bases removed from V and 3 bases from J, the gap between germline ends came to 14 bases. Germline assignment: CDR1 LNHNV and CDR2 YYDKDF (reference sequence). This CDR3 reads CATGRFGYTEAFF. The DNA for the CDR3 is TGTGCCACGGGGAGGTTTGGGTACACTGAAGCTTTCTTT.

The J gene is TRBJ2-7, the V gene TRBV5-1; 9 nucleotides agree with TRBD1. V was clipped by 0 bases and J by 4 bases; unmatched bases: 8. This CDR3 region has 16 residues. CDR1 is SGHRS, CDR2 YFSETQ, per germline. CDR3 amino acids: CASSLASGQGRYEQYF. The CDR3 DNA follows: TGCGCCAGCAGCTTGGCCTCGGGACAGGGTCGGTACGAGCAGTACTTC.

The V gene is TRBV7-2, the J gene TRBJ2-2, with D hard to call. Germline CDR1 SGHTA, CDR2 FQGNSA. The CDR3 is 12 amino acids. V was pared by 4 bases and J by 5 bases, with 5 bases between. The CDR3 bases are TGTGCCAGCAGCTCCGGGACCGGGGAGCTGTTTTTT. Its translation is CASSSGTGELFF.

The chain uses TRBV27 and TRBJ1-3; 7 bases are shared with TRBD1. V shed 5 bases and J 3 bases; nucleotides not matched to a gene: 4. Germline V gives CDR1 MNHEY, CDR2 SMNVEV (reference sequence). The CDR3 consists of 14 residues. The CDR3 spells CASSLTGVGNTIYF. CDR3 in DNA: TGTGCCAGCAGTCTAACAGGGGTTGGAAACACCATATATTTT.

The V call is TRBV5-1, the J call TRBJ1-5; maybe TRBD1 (6 bases). V gave up 5 bases and J gave up 1 base, with 13 bases separating them. Germline V gives CDR1 SGHRS, CDR2 YFSETQ. This CDR3 has 15 residues. Here the CDR3 DNA reads TGCGCCAGCAGACTCGGACAGTCGAGCAATCAGCCCCAGCATTTT. Protein sequence: CASRLGQSSNQPQHF.

The V and J genes are TRBV5-1 and TRBJ2-3, with 7 nucleotides matching TRBD2. Unmatched junction bases numbered 4, after V lost 3 bases and J lost 0 bases. The CDR3 contains 15 residues. The germline gives CDR1 SGHRS, CDR2 YFSETQ. CDR3: CASSSSGGSTDTQYF. As DNA, the CDR3 is TGCGCCAGCAGCTCTAGCGGAGGGAGCACAGATACGCAGTATTTT.

V and J are TRBV5-1 and TRBJ2-1; 12 positions agree with TRBD2. The CDR3 has 17 amino acids. The junction had 9 bases not matched to a gene; V was cut back by 4 bases and J by 4 bases. CDR1 is SGHRS and CDR2 is YFSETQ in the germline V gene. Here the CDR3 DNA reads TGCGCCAGCAGCCGGTCGACTAGCGGGGGCTTTTACAATGAGCAGTTCTTC. This translates into CASSRSTSGGFYNEQFF.

The rearrangement links TRBV5-6 to TRBJ2-1, with 8 bases lining up with TRBD1. This CDR3 contains 15 residues. Germline loops: CDR1 SGHDT, CDR2 YYEEEE. V shed 7 bases, J shed 8 bases, and the junction held 14 bases outside the gene matches. CDR3 sequence (DNA): TGTGCCAGCTCACCGCTAGGACAGGGATTCGATGAGCAGTTCTTC. The encoded protein is CASSPLGQGFDEQFF.

The chain uses TRBV5-1 and TRBJ2-5; D may be TRBD2 (5 bases). Between the trimmed V and J ends, which lost 0 bases and 5 bases, there was a span of 11 bases. Looked up from germline, CDR1 is SGHRS and CDR2 is YFSETQ. CDR3 size: 14 residues. CDR3 in amino acids: CASSLELVRETQYF. CDR3 nucleotides: TGCGCCAGCAGCTTGGAACTAGTTCGCGAGACCCAGTACTTC. The complete variable domain, with remaining parts taken from reference TRBV5-1 and TRBJ2-5, reads KAGVTQTPRYLIKTRGQQVTLSCSPISGHRSVSWYQQTPGQGLQFLFEYFSETQRNKGNFPGRFSGRQFSNSRSEMNVSTLELGDSALYLCASSLELVRETQYFGPGTRLLVL.

The chain has TRBV2 and TRBJ1-5; possibly TRBD1 for D (5 bases). This CDR3 comprises 14 residues. The V gene's germline CDR1 is SNHLY and CDR2 FYNNEI. V dropped 5 bases and J dropped 8 bases, with 16 bases sitting between them. The CDR3 DNA reads as TGTGCCAGCAGTTATTCTTGGGGCCGGGAGCCCCAGCATTTT. Its protein product is CASSYSWGREPQHF.

The chain uses TRBV5-1 and TRBJ2-1; 8 nucleotides align to TRBD2. The CDR3 spans 17 residues. V lost 1 base and J lost 5; bases outside the gene matches: 11. The germline V gene encodes CDR1 SGHRS and CDR2 YFSETQ. The CDR3 DNA follows: TGCGCCAGCAGCTTGAGGAGCGGGAGTTTCAGAGACAATGAGCAGTTCTTC. The encoded protein is CASSLRSGSFRDNEQFF.

This clone was seen more than once but under ten times. The rearrangement links TRBV6-1 to TRBJ1-4; D perhaps matches TRBD1 (5 bases). The length of the CDR3 is 14 residues. Per the germline V gene, CDR1 is MNHNS and CDR2 is SASEGT. V shed 7 bases and J shed 8 bases, with 17 bases lying between them. CDR3 protein: CASIDSRGYEKLFF. CDR3 nucleotide sequence: TGTGCCAGCATTGACAGTCGGGGGTACGAAAAACTGTTTTTT.

The chain's CDR3 is CASSQDYTGLVTDTQYF. The CDR3 DNA is TGCGCCAGCAGCCAAGACTACACGGGATTGGTCACAGATACGCAGTATTTT. V gene TRBV4-1 combines with J gene TRBJ2-3, with a weak D call TRBD2 (5 bases). This CDR3 spans 17 amino acids. Germline CDR1 is MGHRA and CDR2 is YSYEKL. The V and J ends lost 0 bases and 2 bases respectively, with 15 bases between them.

The chain has TRBV5-6 and TRBJ1-3, with D maybe TRBD1 (5 bases). The V end lost 4 bases, the J end lost 2 bases, and 13 bases lay between the germline ends. The germline CDR1 and CDR2 sequences are SGHDT and YYEEEE. This CDR3 is built from 15 residues. CDR3 DNA: TGTGCCAGCAGCCCCAGGGTGTTGACTGGAAACACCATATATTTT. Translation: CASSPRVLTGNTIYF.